A single sample is the source of the 13 T cell receptor beta chains below, sequenced in a study of T cell changes during pregnancy in multiple sclerosis (dated by TCRdb to the late 2010s). The library relied on the immunoSEQ multiplex PCR assay. TCRdb carries this immuneACCESS record with in-frame sequences only. Its versions omit some clonotypes, under half of them owing to an unresolved V gene in the studies checked, with the rest unexplained. Across this sample there are 78,000 or so clones, with roughly 94% seen only once. 2% to 3% of the sample is in the top ten clones. The source was peripheral blood, collected before pregnancy. These receptors were taken from a female donor with multiple sclerosis, enrolled in a pregnancy study.

This chain connects TRBV5-4 to TRBJ2-7, with 8 bases aligning to TRBD2. This CDR3 comprises 16 residues. Trimming removed 4 bases from V and 0 bases from J; junction bases left unmatched: 9. Germline V gene sequence: CDR1 SGHNT, CDR2 YYREEE (reference sequence). The CDR3 DNA follows: TGTGCCAGCAGCCCGCAACGGGGGGGACTCTCCTACGAGCAGTACTTC. It encodes CASSPQRGGLSYEQYF.

This chain joins TRBV7-2 and TRBJ2-7; 7 nucleotides match TRBD1. The CDR3 runs to 12 residues. V lost 6 bases to trimming and J lost 7 bases; unmatched junction nucleotides: 6. CDR1 and CDR2 (germline): SGHTA, FQGNSA. This chain's CDR3 is CASSYTGVEQYF. CDR3 coding DNA: TGTGCCAGCAGTTACACAGGGGTGGAGCAGTACTTC. The full variable domain, rest sourced from reference TRBV7-2 and TRBJ2-7, is GAGVSQSPSNKVTEKGKDVELRCDPISGHTALYWYRQSLGQGLEFLIYFQGNSAPDKSGLPSDRFSAERTGGSVSTLTIQRTQQEDSAVYLCASSYTGVEQYFGPGTRLTVT.

This clone was found a few times. The rearrangement joins TRBV5-1 to TRBJ1-1, with no clear D. Germline assignment: CDR1 SGHRS and CDR2 YFSETQ. Trimming left V 1 base short and J 0 bases short, with 10 bases between. This CDR3 spans 15 amino acids. The CDR3 loop is CASSLTARVNTEAFF. The DNA of the CDR3 is TGCGCCAGCAGCTTGACTGCACGGGTGAACACTGAAGCTTTCTTT.

J is TRBJ2-7 and V is TRBV28; TRBD2 agrees at 8 bases. V gave up 5 bases and J gave up 5 bases; unmatched junction bases: 17. The CDR3 totals 17 residues. Germline V lookup: CDR1 MDHEN, CDR2 SYDVKM. CDR3 sequence: CASSAPSHSGTRDEQYF. The CDR3 bases are TGTGCCAGCAGTGCCCCTAGCCATAGCGGGACCCGAGACGAGCAGTACTTC.

The chain recombines TRBV28 with TRBJ2-1, with 8 bases fitting TRBD2. CDR1 and CDR2 (germline): MDHEN, SYDVKM. With 4 bases clipped from V and 4 bases from J, the junction kept 3 bases outside the gene matches. The CDR3 has 14 residues. This chain's CDR3 is CASSSPSGYNEQFF. In nucleotides, the CDR3 is TGTGCCAGCAGTTCCCCTAGCGGGTACAATGAGCAGTTCTTC.

The sample holds one count of this clone. The V call is TRBV28, the J call TRBJ2-1; TRBD2 matches at 7 bases. The germline V gene has CDR1 MDHEN and CDR2 SYDVKM. With 6 bases clipped from V and 3 bases from J, the junction kept 14 bases outside the gene matches. The CDR3 is made up of 17 amino acids. CDR3 nucleotide sequence: TGTGCCAGCAGGGTCCAGGGTGGGCTAGCGGACTACAATGAGCAGTTCTTC. Its protein is CASRVQGGLADYNEQFF.

This clone was observed a few times. The genes are TRBV29-1 and TRBJ1-1, with TRBD1 as a possible D gene (6 bases). The V gene's germline CDR1 is SQVTM and CDR2 ANQGSEA. This CDR3 is built from 17 residues. V lost 4 bases and J lost 5, with 26 bases in between. The CDR3, as DNA: TGCAGCGTTGTCGGGGGGGTATGGGACAAGGGGGATACTGAAGCTTTCTTT. Amino acids: CSVVGGVWDKGDTEAFF.

The V call is TRBV28, the J call TRBJ1-1; a possible D gene is TRBD1 (5 bases). The CDR3 is made up of 13 amino acids. The V end lost 5 bases, the J end lost 0 bases, and 7 bases lay between the germline ends. The germline gives CDR1 MDHEN, CDR2 SYDVKM. DNA of the CDR3: TGTGCCAGCAGTGCAGGGATGAACACTGAAGCTTTCTTT. Translating it yields CASSAGMNTEAFF.

The V gene is TRBV7-2, the J gene TRBJ2-1; 12 nucleotides agree with TRBD2. The CDR3 is made up of 18 amino acids. V was pared by 5 bases and J by 9 bases, with 17 bases of the junction left unmatched. Germline CDR1 reads SGHTA; CDR2 reads FQGNSA. The CDR3 loop is CASSPFGLTSGSPGEQFF. DNA of the CDR3: TGTGCCAGCAGCCCCTTTGGGCTGACTAGCGGGAGTCCCGGTGAGCAGTTCTTC.

The chain employs TRBV15 and TRBJ1-1; 10 bases match TRBD1. V was pared by 9 bases and J by 5 bases, with 9 bases of the junction left unmatched. The CDR3 is 14 residues long. Germline loops: CDR1 LNHNV, CDR2 YYDKDF (reference sequence). The CDR3 reads CATSDRGLRTEAFF. The CDR3 nucleotides read TGTGCCACAAGTGACAGGGGGCTTCGAACTGAAGCTTTCTTT. The variable domain in full, completed from reference TRBV15 and TRBJ1-1, reads DAMVIQNPRYQVTQFGKPVTLSCSQTLNHNVMYWYQQKSSQAPKLLFHYYDKDFNNEADTPDNFQSRRPNTSFCFLDIRSPGLGDTAMYLCATSDRGLRTEAFFGQGTRLTVV.

V usage is TRBV15 and J usage is TRBJ2-1, with 12 bases that match TRBD2. This CDR3 contains 19 residues. Germline CDR1 and CDR2: LNHNV and YYDKDF (reference sequence). V lost 0 bases to trimming and J lost 3 bases; unmatched junction nucleotides: 9. CDR3 residues: CATSRDSRTSGTNYNEQFF. In nucleotides, the CDR3 is TGTGCCACCAGCAGAGATTCGAGGACTAGCGGGACTAACTACAATGAGCAGTTCTTC.

This chain links TRBV27 with TRBJ2-4, with D perhaps TRBD1 (6 bases). The germline V gene encodes CDR1 MNHEY and CDR2 SMNVEV (reference sequence). There are 16 residues in the CDR3. Trimming pared 4 bases from V and 0 bases from J, leaving 13 bases between. The CDR3 nucleotides are TGTGCCAGCAGTTCCGCAGGGGCACTAGCCAAAAACATTCAGTACTTC. Amino acids: CASSSAGALAKNIQYF.

The gene calls are TRBV6-6 and TRBJ1-5; TRBD1 agrees at 10 bases. Trimming took 0 bases from V and 9 from J; bases not matched to a gene: 5. The CDR3 totals 15 residues. Germline V gives CDR1 MNHNY, CDR2 SVGAGI (reference sequence). The DNA of the CDR3 is TGTGCCAGCAGTTACTCACCGGGACAGGGGATGCCCCAGCATTTT. It is translated as CASSYSPGQGMPQHF.